This paragraph reports one TCR beta chain. Its target is unknown. Generated by immunoSEQ multiplex PCR, the TCRdb table keeps only in-frame clones and is missing some. Here the sample spans about 57,000 clones, over 90% being singletons. The CDR3 loop spans 13 amino acids. Trimming shortened V by 3 bases and J by 6 bases, and 8 bases separated the two germline ends. Germline V gene data show CDR1 as WNHNN and CDR2 as SYGVQD (reference sequence). The sample belongs to a study of cytomegalovirus exposure and HLA in healthy donors. General study findings and limits: In vitro checks showed that a few CMV-associated chains really do target CMV antigens.

This TCR was recovered from a woman under 30 in good health and CMV-seronegative. The chain uses TRBV10-1 and TRBJ2-2; a possible D gene is TRBD1 (5 bases). Source material: PBMCs. The CDR3 loop is CASSDQGPGELFF. As DNA, the CDR3 is TGCGCCAGCAGTGACCAGGGTCCCGGGGAGCTGTTTTTT.